The 15 T cell receptor beta chains below all came from one sample that was sequenced in a study of cytomegalovirus exposure and HLA in healthy donors. PCR primers comprised 60 Vbeta and 13 Jbeta primers. Generated by immunoSEQ multiplex PCR, the TCRdb table keeps only in-frame clones and is missing some. The repertoire holds around 130,000 clones, with 80% to 85% as singletons. Material: PBMCs. The source of these receptors is a boy younger than 18 in good health and CMV-seronegative.

In DNA, the CDR3 is TGCGCCAGCAGTCAATCGGTGGGACACCATAGCACAGATACGCAGTATTTT. Encoded protein: CASSQSVGHHSTDTQYF. This chain uses TRBV23-1 with TRBJ2-3; possibly TRBD1 for D (6 bases). TRBV23-1 is marked as an open reading frame, function uncertain. The CDR3 consists of 17 residues. V shed 0 bases and J shed 0 bases, with 13 bases lying between them.

The genes are TRBV4-2 and TRBJ2-2, with D possibly being TRBD2 (6 bases). The CDR3 runs to 16 residues. V lost 2 bases and J 5 bases, leaving 15 bases between the germline ends. Germline V gives CDR1 LGHNA, CDR2 YNFKEQ. The chain's CDR3 is CASSQPAKGRTGELFF. The CDR3 DNA reads as TGTGCCAGCAGCCAACCGGCTAAGGGGAGGACCGGGGAGCTGTTTTTT.

J is TRBJ1-2 and V is TRBV30; D perhaps matches TRBD1 (6 bases). The germline V gene encodes CDR1 GTSNPN and CDR2 SVGIG (reference sequence). This CDR3 has 13 amino acids. Deletions cut 5 bases from V and 4 bases from J, with 14 bases between. CDR3 in DNA: TGTGCCTGGGGCGGACAGTCCCTCTATGGCTACACCTTC. Encoded protein: CAWGGQSLYGYTF.

CDR3 nucleotides: TGCGCCAGCAGCCCGGGACAGGGAAGGGAGCAGTACTTC. Translating gives CASSPGQGREQYF. This chain connects TRBV4-3 to TRBJ2-7; 9 nucleotides align to TRBD1. This CDR3 is built from 13 residues. CDR1 is LGHNA and CDR2 is YSLEER in the germline V gene. With 4 bases clipped from V and 7 bases from J, the junction kept 5 bases outside the gene matches.

This chain uses TRBV19 with TRBJ2-7; no clear D. Germline V gene lookup returns CDR1 LNHDA and CDR2 SQIVND (reference sequence). Trimming left V 7 bases short and J 2 bases short, with 15 bases between. This CDR3 is built from 14 residues. CDR3 sequence: CASKSVSRAYEQYF. The CDR3 DNA sequence: TGTGCCAGTAAGTCCGTTTCGAGAGCCTACGAGCAGTACTTC.

The J gene is TRBJ1-3, the V gene TRBV11-2, with 10 bases fitting TRBD1. The CDR3 consists of 16 residues. J lost 0 bases, V lost 6 bases, and 5 bases had no gene match. Germline V gene sequence: CDR1 SGHAT, CDR2 FQNNGV. In DNA, the CDR3 is TGTGCCAGCAGGGGACAGGGGCTGAGCTCTGGAAACACCATATATTTT. Translated, it gives CASRGQGLSSGNTIYF.

The chain joins TRBV10-3 to TRBJ2-7, with D maybe TRBD2 (5 bases). The germline V gene has CDR1 ENHRY and CDR2 SYGVKD. There are 14 residues in the CDR3. V was pared by 3 bases and J by 0 bases, with 9 bases between. The CDR3 region has the DNA TGTGCCATCAGTGAAAACAGCGGCTCCTACGAGCAGTACTTC. This sequence encodes CAISENSGSYEQYF.

The V and J genes are TRBV7-9 and TRBJ1-3, with 9 nucleotides matching TRBD1. V lost 4 bases to trimming and J lost 4 bases; unmatched junction nucleotides: 8. The CDR3 sequence is 16 residues long. The germline CDR1 and CDR2 sequences are SEHNR and FQNEAQ (reference sequence). CDR3 nucleotide sequence: TGTGCCAGCAGCTCTACAGGGGGCCGAGGAGGAAACACCATATATTTT. It translates to CASSSTGGRGGNTIYF.

As DNA, the CDR3 is TGTGCCAGCAGCTTAATCAGGTCGGCGAGTGAAGCTTTCTTT. Its protein product is CASSLIRSASEAFF. The chain is built from TRBV11-2 and TRBJ1-1; D is ambiguous. The CDR3 loop spans 14 amino acids. The V end was cut by 2 bases, the J end by 7 bases, with 14 bases between. The germline V gene has CDR1 SGHAT and CDR2 FQNNGV.

CDR3 nucleotide sequence: TGTGCCAGCAGTCTGACACTTTACACTGAAGCTTTCTTT. Protein: CASSLTLYTEAFF. The chain uses TRBV11-3 and TRBJ1-1, with no clear D. Trimming pared 6 bases from V and 3 bases from J, leaving 11 bases between. The germline gives CDR1 SGHNT, CDR2 YENEEA. This CDR3 contains 13 residues. The full variable domain, in which reference TRBV11-3 and TRBJ1-1 provide the parts outside the CDR3, is EAGVVQSPRYKIIEKKQPVAFWCNPISGHNTLYWYLQNLGQGPELLIRYENEEAVDDSQLPKDRFSAERLKGVDSTLKIQPAELGDSAVYLCASSLTLYTEAFFGQGTRLTVV.

The chain combines TRBV5-4 with TRBJ1-2, with D perhaps TRBD1 (5 bases). The CDR3 spans 14 residues. V lost 0 bases and J lost 6, with 12 bases in between. CDR1 and CDR2 (germline): SGHNT, YYREEE (reference sequence). CDR3 sequence: CASSLARGYDGYTF. The CDR3 DNA sequence: TGTGCCAGCAGCTTGGCGCGGGGCTATGATGGCTACACCTTC.

The chain is built from TRBV4-3 and TRBJ2-1; TRBD2 aligns across 9 bases. CDR3 length equals 16 residues. Trimming removed 0 bases from V and 1 base from J; junction bases left unmatched: 1. Per germline, CDR1 LGHNA and CDR2 YSLEER. This chain's CDR3 is CASSQEAGGSYNEQFF. The CDR3 DNA is TGCGCCAGCAGCCAAGAAGCGGGAGGATCCTACAATGAGCAGTTCTTC.

This chain joins TRBV7-2 and TRBJ2-7; TRBD2 matches 12 bases. Germline CDR1 and CDR2: SGHTA and FQGNSA. V trimming: 4 bases; J trimming: 2 bases; junction bases outside the gene matches: 3. The CDR3 length is 15 residues. The CDR3 reads CASSSLAGGTYEQYF. CDR3 DNA: TGTGCCAGCAGCTCCCTAGCGGGAGGGACCTACGAGCAGTACTTC. Together with reference TRBV7-2 and TRBJ2-7, the CDR3 gives the full variable domain: GAGVSQSPSNKVTEKGKDVELRCDPISGHTALYWYRQSLGQGLEFLIYFQGNSAPDKSGLPSDRFSAERTGGSVSTLTIQRTQQEDSAVYLCASSSLAGGTYEQYFGPGTRLTVT.

The V and J genes are TRBV7-2 and TRBJ2-7; 12 bases are a match to TRBD2. The V segment lost 2 bases and the J segment 3 bases; nucleotides outside the gene matches: 2. The germline V gene encodes CDR1 SGHTA and CDR2 FQGNSA. The CDR3 sequence is 15 residues long. CDR3 bases: TGTGCCAGCAGCTTAACTAGCGGGGGGCACTACGAGCAGTACTTC. It specifies CASSLTSGGHYEQYF.

The genes are TRBV5-6 and TRBJ1-2; 10 nucleotides align to TRBD1. Germline lookup yields CDR1 SGHDT and CDR2 YYEEEE. V lost 3 bases and J lost 3; bases outside the gene matches: 5. The CDR3 sequence is 15 residues long. The CDR3 bases are TGTGCCAGCAGCTCATCCGGGACAGGGGACTATGGCTACACCTTC. Protein sequence: CASSSSGTGDYGYTF.